The 12 T cell receptor beta chains below all came from one sample that was sequenced in a study of spatial heterogeneity in lung cancer. TCRdb re-called the 5' RACE reads through MiXCR, storing one row per CDR3 protein. The data show about 6,900 distinct CDR3 sequences, with about 4% seen just once and roughly 25% held by the top ten. As for time point: sample taken at primary tumor resection. Unsorted whole RNA of tumor, nontumor lung or frozen PBMC was sequenced. Here the sequenced sample was normal lung tissue next to the tumor, taken at surgery. These receptors originate from a female donor with early-stage non-small cell lung cancer.

This clonotype was counted between two and nine times. A single base separates this from a much larger clone, so it may be a read error. The CDR3 sequence: CVSNRGLNYGYTF. The CDR3 DNA follows: TGTGTCAGCAACCGCGGCCTGAACTATGGCTACACCTTC. V is TRBV5-6 and J is TRBJ1-2; no reliable D call. Germline CDR1 SGHDT, CDR2 YYEEEE. The CDR3 sequence is 13 residues long.

This clonotype ranks as medium-sized. This sequence joins TRBV20-1 and TRBJ2-3; 9 bases match TRBD2. Germline CDR1 and CDR2: DFQATT and SNEGSKA (reference sequence). The CDR3 has 14 residues. V lost 5 bases, J lost 6 bases, and 9 bases stayed unmatched. The CDR3 region has the DNA TGCAGTGCTCGGTATAGCGGGGGTCTCGATACGCAGTATTTT. Amino acid sequence: CSARYSGGLDTQYF.

This clonotype appeared many times. The chain links TRBV2 to TRBJ1-1; the D is unclear. V lost 5 bases and J 3 bases, leaving 13 bases between the germline ends. From germline, CDR1 is SNHLY and CDR2 FYNNEI. The CDR3 loop spans 14 amino acids. This CDR3 is CASSLNARDTEAFF. DNA of the CDR3: TGTGCCAGCAGTCTCAATGCCCGGGACACTGAAGCTTTCTTT.

This clonotype has at least ten counts. This sequence joins TRBV6-2 or TRBV6-3 and TRBJ2-7; a possible D gene is TRBD1 (6 bases). CDR1 is MNHEY and CDR2 is SVGEGT in the germline V gene. With 5 bases removed from V and 2 bases from J, the gap between germline ends came to 13 bases. The CDR3 is 14 amino acids. CDR3 in amino acids: CASSPTGMAYEQYF. The CDR3 region has the DNA TGTGCCAGCAGTCCTACAGGGATGGCCTACGAGCAGTACTTC.

This clonotype was counted at least ten times. The gene calls are TRBV20-1 and TRBJ2-7; D tentatively fits TRBD1 or TRBD2 (5 bases each). V gave up 5 bases and J gave up 1 base, with 18 bases separating them. This CDR3 region has 15 residues. The germline V gene encodes CDR1 DFQATT and CDR2 SNEGSKA (reference sequence). The DNA for the CDR3 is TGCAGTGCTGTAACCCTGGGGACCCCATCCTACGAGCAGTACTTC. It is translated as CSAVTLGTPSYEQYF.

By share of the sample, this clonotype is medium-sized. The chain uses TRBV24-1 and TRBJ1-2, with 7 bases fitting TRBD1. This CDR3 is 15 amino acids long. The junction had 7 bases not matched to a gene; V was cut back by 4 bases and J by 3 bases. Germline lookup yields CDR1 KGHDR and CDR2 SFDVKD. The CDR3, as DNA: TGTGCCACCAGTGACTCGACAGGGAGGGACTATGGCTACACCTTC. It yields the protein CATSDSTGRDYGYTF.

This clonotype was seen many times. This chain connects TRBV6-2 or TRBV6-3 to TRBJ2-2; TRBD1 aligns across 7 bases. The CDR3 extends over 15 amino acids. J lost 3 bases, V lost 5 bases, and 6 bases had no gene match. Germline V gene data show CDR1 as MNHEY and CDR2 as SVGEGT. CDR3 sequence (DNA): TGTGCCAGCAGTGACGGGACAGCCCACACCGGGGAGCTGTTTTTT. It codes for CASSDGTAHTGELFF.

This clonotype was counted ten times or more. V and J are TRBV20-1 and TRBJ2-7; 8 bases fit TRBD2. CDR3 length: 15 residues. J was trimmed by 5 bases and V by 3 bases; bases with no gene match: 12. Germline V gene lookup returns CDR1 DFQATT and CDR2 SNEGSKA (reference sequence). CDR3 DNA sequence: TGCAGTGCTAGCCCCCCCTGGGAGCGGGGGCACGAGCAGTACTTC. Translating it yields CSASPPWERGHEQYF.

This clonotype is labeled as medium-sized (0.01 to 0.1%). The chain combines TRBV20-1 with TRBJ2-3, with a possible D match to TRBD2 (6 bases). CDR1 and CDR2 (germline): DFQATT, SNEGSKA (reference sequence). V lost 1 base and J 9 bases, leaving 8 bases between the germline ends. The CDR3 extends over 11 amino acids. CDR3: CSARVGGTQYF. The CDR3 DNA reads TGCAGTGCTAGAGTGGGGGGAACGCAGTATTTT.

At least ten counts were recorded for this clonotype. The rearrangement joins TRBV6-5 to TRBJ1-2, with a weak D call TRBD1 (6 bases). The V and J ends lost 5 bases and 4 bases respectively, with 23 bases between them. The CDR3 has 17 amino acids. Germline V gives CDR1 MNHEY, CDR2 SVGAGI. The CDR3 DNA reads TGTGCCAGCAGTCCCACAGGGTCAGGAGGGGGAGTCTATGGCTACACCTTC. Translation: CASSPTGSGGGVYGYTF.

The V call is TRBV12-3 or TRBV12-4, the J call TRBJ1-5; D is undetermined. The CDR3 spans 15 residues. Deletions cut 2 bases from V and 2 bases from J, with 10 bases between. The CDR3 here is CASSLNGEGNQPQHF. The CDR3 nucleotides read TGTGCCAGCAGTTTAAACGGAGAAGGCAATCAGCCCCAGCATTTT.

This clonotype was counted between two and nine times. The rearrangement uses TRBV3-1 and TRBJ2-7; D perhaps matches TRBD1 (6 bases). V was trimmed by 4 bases and J by 2 bases, leaving 9 bases between them. Looked up from germline, CDR1 is LGHDT and CDR2 is YNNKEL (reference sequence). The CDR3 totals 13 residues. CDR3 sequence reads: CASSPGVTYEQYF. CDR3 in DNA: TGTGCCAGCAGCCCAGGGGTGACCTACGAGCAGTACTTC.